This T cell receptor beta chain emerged from a study of radiotherapy plus CTLA-4 blockade in lung cancer. Study in general: Patients showed objective responses in roughly 19% of cases and disease control in less than 35%.

Worth noting for this clone: Its specificity is not known.

Method: immunoSEQ multiplex PCR; TCRdb's copy keeps in-frame clones and lacks some. The sample yields some 60,000 clones, over 65% seen once. The germline gives CDR1 LGHNA, CDR2 YSLEER. The CDR3 consists of 13 residues. V was shortened by 1 base and J by 3 bases, with 5 bases between the two germline ends. Regarding the study as a whole: Early clone dynamics of blood T cells, plus interferon-beta, reportedly predicted response best. In blood, TCR clones derived from the tumor expanded after radiotherapy plus ipilimumab.

This specimen was peripheral blood, taken from a patient treated with radiotherapy plus ipilimumab. The sequence was collected from a human donor with non-small cell lung cancer who had a partial response to radiotherapy plus ipilimumab. The rearrangement links TRBV4-3 to TRBJ2-3; the D is unclear. The CDR3 is CASSQAFTDTQYF. The CDR3, as DNA: TGCGCCAGCAGCCAAGCTTTTACAGATACGCAGTATTTT.